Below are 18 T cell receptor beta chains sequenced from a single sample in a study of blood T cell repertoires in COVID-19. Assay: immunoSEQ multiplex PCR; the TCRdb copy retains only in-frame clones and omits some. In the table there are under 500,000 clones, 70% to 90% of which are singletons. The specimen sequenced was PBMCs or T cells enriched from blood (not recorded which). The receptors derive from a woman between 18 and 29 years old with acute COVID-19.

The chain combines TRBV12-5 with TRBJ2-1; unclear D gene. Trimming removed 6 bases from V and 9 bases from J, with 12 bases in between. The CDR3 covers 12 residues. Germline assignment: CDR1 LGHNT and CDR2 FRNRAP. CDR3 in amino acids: CASGPLAAEQFF. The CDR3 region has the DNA TGTGCTAGTGGCCCGTTAGCAGCTGAGCAGTTCTTC.

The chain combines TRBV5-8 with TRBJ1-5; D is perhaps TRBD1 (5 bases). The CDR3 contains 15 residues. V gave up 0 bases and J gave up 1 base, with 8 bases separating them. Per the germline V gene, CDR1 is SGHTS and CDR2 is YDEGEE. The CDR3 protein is CASSLVSGSNQPQHF. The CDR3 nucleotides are TGTGCCAGCAGCTTGGTCTCAGGGAGCAATCAGCCCCAGCATTTT.

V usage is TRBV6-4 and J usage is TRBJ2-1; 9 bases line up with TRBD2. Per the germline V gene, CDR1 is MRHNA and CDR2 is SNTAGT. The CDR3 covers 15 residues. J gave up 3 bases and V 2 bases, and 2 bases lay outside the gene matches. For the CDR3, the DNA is TGTGCCAGCAGTGACGTAGCGGGAGTCTACAATGAGCAGTTCTTC. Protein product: CASSDVAGVYNEQFF.

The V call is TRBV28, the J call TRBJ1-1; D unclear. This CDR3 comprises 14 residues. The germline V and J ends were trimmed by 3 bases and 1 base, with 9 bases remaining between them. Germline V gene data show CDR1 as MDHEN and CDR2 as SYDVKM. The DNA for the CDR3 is TGTGCCAGCAGTTTTCCGGTCCAGAACACTGAAGCTTTCTTT. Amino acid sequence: CASSFPVQNTEAFF.

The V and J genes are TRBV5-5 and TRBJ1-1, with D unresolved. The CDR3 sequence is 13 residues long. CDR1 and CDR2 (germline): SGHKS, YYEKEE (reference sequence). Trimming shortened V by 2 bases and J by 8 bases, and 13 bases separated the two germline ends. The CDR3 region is CASSFGWAREAFF. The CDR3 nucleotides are TGTGCCAGCAGCTTTGGGTGGGCCCGAGAAGCTTTCTTT. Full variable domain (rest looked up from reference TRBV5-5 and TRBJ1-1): DAGVTQSPTHLIKTRGQQVTLRCSPISGHKSVSWYQQVLGQGPQFIFQYYEKEERGRGNFPDRFSARQFPNYSSELNVNALLLGDSALYLCASSFGWAREAFFGQGTRLTVV.

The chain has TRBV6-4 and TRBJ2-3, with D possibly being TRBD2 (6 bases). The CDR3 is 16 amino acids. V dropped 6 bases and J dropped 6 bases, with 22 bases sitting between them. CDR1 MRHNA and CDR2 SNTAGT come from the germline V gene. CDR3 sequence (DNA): TGTGCCAGCAGCCCGACCCCCGACAGCGGAGGGGATACGCAGTATTTT. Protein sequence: CASSPTPDSGGDTQYF.

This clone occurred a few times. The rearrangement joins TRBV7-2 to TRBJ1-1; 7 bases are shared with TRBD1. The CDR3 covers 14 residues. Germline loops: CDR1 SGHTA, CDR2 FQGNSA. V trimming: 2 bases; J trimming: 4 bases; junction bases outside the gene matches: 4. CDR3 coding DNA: TGTGCCAGCAGCTTAATGGACAGGAGCACTGAAGCTTTCTTT. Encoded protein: CASSLMDRSTEAFF.

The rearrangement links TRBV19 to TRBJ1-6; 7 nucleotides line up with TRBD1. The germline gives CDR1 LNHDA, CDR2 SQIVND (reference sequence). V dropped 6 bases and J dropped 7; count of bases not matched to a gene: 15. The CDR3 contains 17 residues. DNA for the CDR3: TGTGCCAGTAGGCCTGCTCTCAACAGGGGTGGAAATTCACCCCTCCACTTT. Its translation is CASRPALNRGGNSPLHF.

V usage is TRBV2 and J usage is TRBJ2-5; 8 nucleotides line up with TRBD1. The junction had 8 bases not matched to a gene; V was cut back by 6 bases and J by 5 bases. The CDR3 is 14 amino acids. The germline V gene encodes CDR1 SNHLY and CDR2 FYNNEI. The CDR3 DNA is TGTGCCAGCAGATTCAGGGGGCTAAGGGAGACCCAGTACTTC. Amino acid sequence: CASRFRGLRETQYF.

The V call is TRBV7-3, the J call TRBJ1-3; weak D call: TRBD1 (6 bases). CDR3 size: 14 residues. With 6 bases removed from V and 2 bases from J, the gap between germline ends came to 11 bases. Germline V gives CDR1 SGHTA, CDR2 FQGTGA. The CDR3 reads CASSPDRTGNTIYF. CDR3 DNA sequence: TGTGCCAGCAGTCCCGACAGGACTGGAAACACCATATATTTT.

CDR3 DNA: TGTGCCACCAAGAGGAACAGGGTTGAAGAAAAACTGTTTTTT. Translated, it gives CATKRNRVEEKLFF. The V and J genes are TRBV19 and TRBJ1-4; the D gene is possibly TRBD1 (6 bases). V lost 10 bases, J lost 8 bases, and 20 bases lay in between. The CDR3 has 14 residues. Germline-derived CDR1 and CDR2 are LNHDA and SQIVND (reference sequence). Full variable domain (rest looked up from reference TRBV19 and TRBJ1-4): DGGITQSPKYLFRKEGQNVTLSCEQNLNHDAMYWYRQDPGQGLRLIYYSQIVNDFQKGDIAEGYSVSREKKESFPLTVTSAQKNPTAFYLCATKRNRVEEKLFFGSGTQLSVL.

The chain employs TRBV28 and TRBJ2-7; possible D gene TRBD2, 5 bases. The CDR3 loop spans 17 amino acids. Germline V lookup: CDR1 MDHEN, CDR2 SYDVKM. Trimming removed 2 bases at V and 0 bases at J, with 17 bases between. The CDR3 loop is CASSLMLRDVSSYEQYF. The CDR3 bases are TGTGCCAGCAGTTTAATGCTCCGGGATGTAAGCTCCTACGAGCAGTACTTC.

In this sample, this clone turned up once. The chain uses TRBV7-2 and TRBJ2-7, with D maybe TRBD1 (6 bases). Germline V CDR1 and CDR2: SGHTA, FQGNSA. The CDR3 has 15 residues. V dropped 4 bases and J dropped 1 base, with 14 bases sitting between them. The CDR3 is CASSSRDKGSYEQYF. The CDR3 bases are TGTGCCAGCAGCTCCCGGGACAAGGGTTCCTACGAGCAGTACTTC.

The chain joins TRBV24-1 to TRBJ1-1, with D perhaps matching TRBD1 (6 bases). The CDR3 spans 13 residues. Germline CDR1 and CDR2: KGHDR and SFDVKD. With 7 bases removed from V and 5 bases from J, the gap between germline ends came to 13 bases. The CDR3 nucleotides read TGTGCCACCAGGGCCGAGGGGGTTACTGAAGCTTTCTTT. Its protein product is CATRAEGVTEAFF.

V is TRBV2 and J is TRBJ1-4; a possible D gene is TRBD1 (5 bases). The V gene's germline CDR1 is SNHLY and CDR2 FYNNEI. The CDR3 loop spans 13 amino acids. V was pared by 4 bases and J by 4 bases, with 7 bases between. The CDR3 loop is CASSGTNNEKLFF. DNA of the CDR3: TGTGCCAGCAGTGGGACAAATAATGAAAAACTGTTTTTT.

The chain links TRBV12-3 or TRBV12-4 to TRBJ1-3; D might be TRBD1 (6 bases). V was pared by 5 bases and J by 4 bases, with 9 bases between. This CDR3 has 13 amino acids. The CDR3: CASSPGQGNTIYF. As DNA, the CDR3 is TGTGCCAGCAGTCCCGGACAGGGAAACACCATATATTTT.

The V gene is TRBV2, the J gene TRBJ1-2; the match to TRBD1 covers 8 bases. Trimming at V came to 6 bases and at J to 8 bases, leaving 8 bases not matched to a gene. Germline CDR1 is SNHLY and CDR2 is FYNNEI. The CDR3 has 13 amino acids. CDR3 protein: CASRTWAGGGYTF. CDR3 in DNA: TGTGCCAGCAGGACATGGGCAGGGGGCGGCTACACCTTC.

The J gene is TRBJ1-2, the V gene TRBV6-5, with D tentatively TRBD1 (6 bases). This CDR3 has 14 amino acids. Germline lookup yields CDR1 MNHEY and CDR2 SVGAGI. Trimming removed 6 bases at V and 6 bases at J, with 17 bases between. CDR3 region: CASSREGEVDGYTF. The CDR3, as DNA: TGTGCCAGCAGCCGCGAGGGGGAAGTAGATGGCTACACCTTC.